The following is a T cell receptor beta chain sequence with its context. Its antigen specificity is not known. Base qualities are not provided; no much larger clone lies one nucleotide away. CDR1 MGHDK and CDR2 SYGVNS were looked up in the germline V gene. The CDR3 starts with the cysteine, ends with the phenylalanine, and has 12 residues. Left in the record is the CDR3 DNA by itself, 36 bases read in frame from the first base. V lost 3 bases and J lost 9 bases; the stretch between them is 8 bases long. TCRbeta CDR3 regions were amplified from genomic DNA using the immunoSEQ Assay, a bias-controlled multiplex PCR. In the original analysis: Nucleated cell counts per sample were estimated from amplification of reference gene primers within the assay. To quantify the absolute abundance of each unique TCRbeta CDR3 rearrangement, sequence reads were collapsed and filtered. For each sample, productive Simpson clonality was calculated as the square root of Simpson's diversity index across productive rearrangements. TCRdb took over this immuneACCESS table, retaining in-frame rearrangements with V and J assigned. Such tables are incomplete; in checked studies, under half of the missing clones stem from an unresolved V gene, and the remainder is unexplained. V, J and clone size are those of that table, while D and trimming were read from the DNA. The sample contains more than 90,000 clones, roughly 80% of them found a single time. The biggest ten clones account for around 6.6% of the sample.

The record originates from a study of blood T cell repertoires in COVID-19 (dated by TCRdb to about 2020). Broadly, across the study: The collaborator samples originated in the United States, Italy and Spain and spanned the acute and convalescent phases of COVID-19. The samples were drawn from two sources: the first 160 participants of the ongoing ImmuneRACE study, and 1,000 to 1,500 subjects contributed by 6 global collaborators. Where HLA class I and class II types were available, the types were taken from metadata supplied by the sample provider, not from assay-based typing. The prospective study material was composed of cDNA or gDNA derived from T cells, B-cell-depleted T cells, or PBMCs. The repertoires were released in a freely available public database intended as a resource for research on the immune response to SARS-CoV-2. Deeply sampled blood TCRbeta repertoires from subjects exposed to, actively infected with, or recovered from COVID-19 were included in the dataset. A de-identified subject ID, COVID-19 status, age in years and sex were almost always included in the sample metadata. On the study overall, not on this receptor specifically: How much clinical and demographic metadata was included differed by source and by participant, and the metadata was provided uncurated.

Whole blood was collected in K2EDTA tubes by collaborating institutions according to the institutions' own protocols. For TCRbeta analysis, collaborators shipped samples in one of three forms: frozen whole blood, isolated PBMCs, or DNA extracted from either of those sample types. The clonotype was recovered from a man between 70 and 80 years old with acute or convalescent COVID-19. The chain joins TRBV25-1 to TRBJ2-2, and the D gene may be TRBD1, 6 bases matching. Sequencing was performed on peripheral blood. The CDR3 region: CASSDDRRELFF. The nucleotides are TGTGCCAGCAGTGACGACAGGAGGGAGCTGTTTTTT.